Below, 22 T cell receptor beta chains from the same sample are listed, as sequenced in a study of Ad26.COV2.S vaccination and SARS-CoV-2 variants. Stated treatment: roughly 19 received Ad26.COV2.S at low or high dose, single or two shots; several received placebo; per-sample allocation not given. Following the first vaccine or placebo injection, samples were taken on day 63. The data were produced by immunoSEQ multiplex PCR, yet TCRdb's version contains in-frame clones alone and is incomplete. The table lists approximately 340,000 clones, around 83% of them singletons, with about 3.5% in the top ten. The sample was peripheral blood, taken in a trial of Ad26.COV2.S vaccine versus placebo. These TCRs come from a person aged 18-60 years who received the Ad26.COV2.S COVID-19 vaccine or a placebo.

The V and J genes are TRBV7-9 and TRBJ2-1; D perhaps matches TRBD1 (6 bases). The CDR3 contains 13 residues. Germline CDR1 SEHNR, CDR2 FQNEAQ (reference sequence). Trimming cost V 7 bases and J 4 bases, with 11 bases left between them. CDR3 nucleotides: TGTGCCAGCAACCAGGGGCCTTACAATGAGCAGTTCTTC. Amino acid sequence: CASNQGPYNEQFF.

J is TRBJ1-2 and V is TRBV3-1 (or the pseudogene TRBV3-2), with a tentative D call TRBD1 (5 bases). Trimming stripped 2 bases from V and 7 bases from J, with 14 bases between. The CDR3 extends over 14 amino acids. Per the germline V gene, CDR1 is LGHDT and CDR2 is YNNKEL (reference sequence). CDR3 loop: CASSQTGHVVGYTF. In DNA form, the CDR3 reads TGTGCCAGCAGCCAAACAGGACACGTCGTTGGCTACACCTTC.

The rearrangement uses TRBV30 and TRBJ1-1; no reliable D call. This CDR3 region has 14 residues. V was trimmed by 0 bases and J by 10 bases, leaving 18 bases between them. Germline V gene data show CDR1 as GTSNPN and CDR2 as SVGIG (reference sequence). CDR3 coding DNA: TGTGCCTGGAGTGTACGGGAGGCCTCCCGCGGAGCTTTCTTT. Translating it yields CAWSVREASRGAFF.

The J gene is TRBJ1-1, the V gene TRBV19, with TRBD1 as a possible D gene (5 bases). The CDR3 is 16 residues long. Trimming took 7 bases from V and 3 from J, leaving 21 bases between them. The germline CDR1 and CDR2 sequences are LNHDA and SQIVND (reference sequence). CDR3 DNA: TGTGCCAGTAACCACCTCCTGAGGGGCGGACACACTGAAGCTTTCTTT. Translated: CASNHLLRGGHTEAFF.

The chain links TRBV19 to TRBJ1-1; D unclear. The germline CDR1 and CDR2 sequences are LNHDA and SQIVND (reference sequence). The CDR3 consists of 15 residues. V lost 4 bases and J lost 8, with 20 bases in between. The CDR3 protein is CASSNTGEKVGEAFF. The CDR3 DNA sequence: TGTGCCAGTAGTAATACGGGTGAGAAAGTTGGGGAAGCTTTCTTT.

V is TRBV18 and J is TRBJ2-2; TRBD1 matches at 9 bases. This CDR3 has 16 residues. CDR1 and CDR2 from the germline V gene are KGHSH and LQKENI. CDR3 region: CPRPPRQGGNTGELFF. DNA of the CDR3: TGTCCCCGCCCCCCACGACAGGGGGGGAACACCGGGGAGCTGTTTTTT.

J is TRBJ2-3 and V is TRBV9, with D uncertain. The CDR3 totals 10 residues. Trimming took off 3 bases at V and 8 bases at J, with 4 bases between the two ends. Germline V gene lookup returns CDR1 SGDLS and CDR2 YYNGEE. The CDR3 sequence is CASSGSTQYF. The CDR3 DNA follows: TGTGCCAGCAGCGGAAGTACGCAGTATTTT.

The chain carries TRBV14 and TRBJ1-1, with D uncertain. This CDR3 is 13 amino acids long. V was trimmed by 6 bases and J by 1 base, leaving 9 bases between them. Germline V gene lookup returns CDR1 SGHDN and CDR2 FVKESK. For the CDR3, the DNA is TGTGCCAGCAGATACGGGTGGAACACTGAAGCTTTCTTT. It codes for CASRYGWNTEAFF. The entire variable domain, with the rest obtained from reference TRBV14 and TRBJ1-1, is as follows: EAGVTQFPSHSVIEKGQTVTLRCDPISGHDNLYWYRRVMGKEIKFLLHFVKESKQDESGMPNNRFLAERTGGTYSTLKVQPAELEDSGVYFCASRYGWNTEAFFGQGTRLTVV.

The chain carries TRBV30 and TRBJ2-5; TRBD1 is a possible D gene (6 bases). CDR1 is GTSNPN and CDR2 is SVGIG in the germline V gene (reference sequence). The CDR3 totals 12 residues. Trimming shortened V by 2 bases and J by 4 bases, and 8 bases separated the two germline ends. The CDR3 protein is CAWSTGLETQYF. The CDR3 nucleotides read TGTGCCTGGAGTACAGGGTTAGAGACCCAGTACTTC.

The chain carries TRBV5-1 and TRBJ2-1; 8 nucleotides line up with TRBD2. The V and J ends lost 3 bases and 6 bases, in that order; junction bases with no gene match: 2. The CDR3 covers 13 residues. CDR1 is SGHRS, CDR2 YFSETQ, per germline. The CDR3 DNA follows: TGCGCCAGCAGCTCAGCGGGGGTCAATGAGCAGTTCTTC. It is translated as CASSSAGVNEQFF.

The chain is built from TRBV28 and TRBJ2-1; D is undetermined. The V and J ends lost 6 bases and 6 bases respectively, with 9 bases between them. Germline V gives CDR1 MDHEN, CDR2 SYDVKM. This CDR3 contains 12 residues. This CDR3 is CASSRPLNEQFF. CDR3 bases: TGTGCCAGCAGCCGTCCCCTCAATGAGCAGTTCTTC.

This clone was counted many times. The rearrangement links TRBV3-1 (or the pseudogene TRBV3-2) to TRBJ2-7, with D tentatively TRBD2 (6 bases). Germline CDR1 and CDR2: LGHDT and YNNKEL (reference sequence). Trimming pared 0 bases from V and 3 bases from J, leaving 12 bases between. CDR3 length: 15 residues. The CDR3 loop reads CASSQDQSSGYEQYF. In nucleotides, the CDR3 is TGTGCCAGCAGCCAAGACCAGAGTAGCGGCTACGAGCAGTACTTC.

The rearrangement joins TRBV9 to TRBJ2-1; 9 bases agree with TRBD1. Germline CDR1 is SGDLS and CDR2 is YYNGEE. V was pared by 1 base and J by 4 bases, with 9 bases of the junction left unmatched. The CDR3 is made up of 17 amino acids. The CDR3 sequence is CASSVSSGQGIYNEQFF. The CDR3 region has the DNA TGTGCCAGCAGCGTATCATCGGGACAGGGAATTTACAATGAGCAGTTCTTC. Together with reference TRBV9 and TRBJ2-1, the CDR3 gives the full variable domain: DSGVTQTPKHLITATGQRVTLRCSPRSGDLSVYWYQQSLDQGLQFLIQYYNGEERAKGNILERFSAQQFPDLHSELNLSSLELGDSALYFCASSVSSGQGIYNEQFFGPGTRLTVL.

V is TRBV30 and J is TRBJ1-6, with D unclear. This CDR3 has 14 amino acids. Germline V gene sequence: CDR1 GTSNPN, CDR2 SVGIG (reference sequence). Trimming removed 3 bases at V and 9 bases at J, with 15 bases between. CDR3 sequence reads: CAWRRVSEGSPLHF. Here the CDR3 DNA reads TGTGCCTGGAGGAGGGTTTCCGAGGGTTCACCCCTCCACTTT.

The V and J genes are TRBV12-3 or TRBV12-4 and TRBJ2-1; 8 nucleotides align to TRBD2. With V trimmed by 6 bases and J by 14 bases, 6 bases remained unmatched. The CDR3 has 11 amino acids. The CDR3 spells CASRLGLAEFF. CDR3 DNA sequence: TGTGCCAGCAGACTCGGACTAGCCGAGTTCTTC.

The chain employs TRBV7-2 and TRBJ2-2; 9 positions match TRBD1. This CDR3 region has 18 residues. Germline trimming cut 2 bases from V and 6 bases from J; bases unmatched to any gene: 13. Germline CDR1 SGHTA, CDR2 FQGNSA. CDR3 sequence (DNA): TGTGCCAGCAGCTTAAGAAGAGTTTGGGACAGGGAATCCGGGGAGCTGTTTTTT. Its translation: CASSLRRVWDRESGELFF.

The CDR3 here is CAWSTLAGPSTDTQYF. The CDR3 region has the DNA TGTGCCTGGAGTACCTTAGCGGGGCCTAGCACAGATACGCAGTATTTT. This chain uses TRBV30 with TRBJ2-3, with 8 bases identical to TRBD2. This CDR3 is 16 amino acids long. J gave up 0 bases and V 2 bases, and 7 bases lay outside the gene matches. Germline loops: CDR1 GTSNPN, CDR2 SVGIG (reference sequence).

The chain couples TRBV13 to TRBJ2-1, with a tentative D call TRBD1 (5 bases). Trimming cost V 4 bases and J 8 bases, with 9 bases left between them. Germline CDR1 reads PRHDT; CDR2 reads FYEKMQ (reference sequence). The CDR3 extends over 12 amino acids. CDR3: CASSSRVDEQFF. The CDR3 DNA is TGTGCCAGCAGCTCCAGGGTGGATGAGCAGTTCTTC.

V usage is TRBV18 and J usage is TRBJ2-5; no definite D call. Germline loops: CDR1 KGHSH, CDR2 LQKENI. Between the trimmed V and J ends, which lost 6 bases and 4 bases, there was a span of 12 bases. The CDR3 spans 13 residues. CDR3 coding DNA: TGTGCCAGCTCCCCAGTCCCTGGAGAGACCCAGTACTTC. Residues: CASSPVPGETQYF.

This chain connects TRBV9 to TRBJ1-6; D is unresolved. V was cut by 1 base and J by 13 bases, with 9 bases left in between. The germline gives CDR1 SGDLS, CDR2 YYNGEE. The CDR3 runs 12 residues. The CDR3 sequence is CASSVFEGPLHF. For the CDR3, the DNA is TGTGCCAGCAGCGTATTCGAGGGTCCCCTCCACTTT.

This sequence joins TRBV5-4 and TRBJ1-6, with 7 nucleotides matching TRBD1. The germline V gene encodes CDR1 SGHNT and CDR2 YYREEE (reference sequence). Trimming took 0 bases from V and 7 from J; bases not matched to a gene: 7. The CDR3 spans 16 residues. This CDR3 is CASSLVAGGQNSPLHF. The CDR3 DNA sequence: TGTGCCAGCAGCTTGGTTGCGGGGGGACAGAATTCACCCCTCCACTTT.

This clone was seen a few times. The chain joins TRBV2 to TRBJ2-2, with unresolved D. The V gene's germline CDR1 is SNHLY and CDR2 FYNNEI. Deletions cut 8 bases from V and 1 base from J, with 8 bases between. This CDR3 has 13 residues. DNA for the CDR3: TGTGCCAGCGGTGGCAAGAACACCGGGGAGCTGTTTTTT. This encodes CASGGKNTGELFF.